The 17 T cell receptor beta chains below all came from one sample that was sequenced in a study of blood T cell repertoires in COVID-19. Using immunoSEQ multiplex PCR, the repertoire was profiled, and TCRdb retains in-frame clones only, with some absent. The sample lists some 270,000 clones; over 80% were seen once. Input material: peripheral blood. Receptor source: a woman in her thirties or forties who had recovered from COVID-19.

The V gene is TRBV6-5, the J gene TRBJ1-5, with 10 nucleotides matching TRBD1. This CDR3 has 14 amino acids. Germline loops: CDR1 MNHEY, CDR2 SVGAGI. The junction had 5 bases not matched to a gene; V was cut back by 6 bases and J by 6 bases. The DNA of the CDR3 is TGTGCCAGCAGATCCGGGACAGGGGCTCAGCCCCAGCATTTT. Residues: CASRSGTGAQPQHF.

The rearrangement links TRBV2 to TRBJ2-7; D ambiguous. CDR1 is SNHLY, CDR2 FYNNEI, per germline. Trimming stripped 5 bases from V and 2 bases from J, with 10 bases between. The CDR3 is made up of 13 amino acids. The CDR3 loop reads CASSPRLTYEQYF. As DNA, the CDR3 is TGTGCCAGCAGTCCTCGACTGACCTACGAGCAGTACTTC.

V usage is TRBV7-2 and J usage is TRBJ1-1, with 11 nucleotides matching TRBD1. V gave up 5 bases and J gave up 5 bases; unmatched junction bases: 13. Germline V CDR1 and CDR2: SGHTA, FQGNSA. The length of the CDR3 is 17 residues. CDR3 sequence reads: CASSTRDRGISWTEAFF. DNA of the CDR3: TGTGCCAGCAGCACCCGGGACAGGGGGATTTCGTGGACTGAAGCTTTCTTT.

This rearrangement joins TRBV5-1 to TRBJ2-6; possible D gene TRBD1, 5 bases. V gave up 4 bases and J gave up 0 bases, with 14 bases separating them. Germline V gene lookup returns CDR1 SGHRS and CDR2 YFSETQ. The CDR3 totals 17 residues. In DNA form, the CDR3 reads TGCGCCAGCAGCCCTCTCTCTGGGGCCTCTGGGGCCAACGTCCTGACTTTC. It encodes CASSPLSGASGANVLTF.

This rearrangement joins TRBV2 to TRBJ2-5, with D hard to call. The germline V gene encodes CDR1 SNHLY and CDR2 FYNNEI. V lost 7 bases to trimming and J lost 5 bases, with 8 bases between them. This CDR3 has 11 amino acids. CDR3 DNA sequence: TGTGCCAGCAAATCTCTGGAGACCCAGTACTTC. This encodes CASKSLETQYF.

The genes are TRBV5-6 and TRBJ2-3; 8 nucleotides agree with TRBD1. With 3 bases clipped from V and 6 bases from J, the junction kept 18 bases outside the gene matches. CDR1 is SGHDT, CDR2 YYEEEE, per germline. This CDR3 region has 18 residues. The CDR3 region is CASSSLKVRQGMSDTQYF. Written as DNA, the CDR3 is TGTGCCAGCAGCTCTCTAAAAGTTCGACAGGGGATGTCCGATACGCAGTATTTT.

J is TRBJ2-5 and V is TRBV4-1, with 7 bases matching TRBD1. Trimming at V came to 5 bases and at J to 4 bases, leaving 4 bases not matched to a gene. Germline-derived CDR1 and CDR2 are MGHRA and YSYEKL. The CDR3 is 13 residues long. The CDR3 DNA sequence: TGCGCCAGCAGCAGACAGGGTGGAGAGACCCAGTACTTC. It codes for CASSRQGGETQYF.

This clone was detected once. In DNA, the CDR3 is TGCGCCAGCAGCCAAAAGTCGGCGGGACGCCTAGATACGCAGTATTTT. Translated, it gives CASSQKSAGRLDTQYF. The chain recombines TRBV4-1 with TRBJ2-3; D is possibly TRBD2 (6 bases). The V end was cut by 2 bases, the J end by 5 bases, with 17 bases between. Looked up from germline, CDR1 is MGHRA and CDR2 is YSYEKL. The CDR3 runs 16 residues.

The chain couples TRBV27 to TRBJ1-6, with D hard to call. Germline-derived CDR1 and CDR2 are MNHEY and SMNVEV (reference sequence). The CDR3 length is 16 residues. The V and J ends lost 3 bases and 6 bases respectively, with 15 bases between them. In nucleotides, the CDR3 is TGTGCCAGCAGTTTTCACAGAACAGAATTTAATTCACCCCTCCACTTT. It encodes CASSFHRTEFNSPLHF.

The chain links TRBV5-1 to TRBJ1-2, with TRBD1 identical over 7 bases. The CDR3 is 15 residues long. Germline trimming cut 4 bases from V and 5 bases from J; bases unmatched to any gene: 11. Germline CDR1 and CDR2: SGHRS and YFSETQ. CDR3 nucleotides: TGCGCCAGCAGCGGGCCCGGACAGGATTATTATGGCTACACCTTC. It encodes CASSGPGQDYYGYTF.

The chain joins TRBV5-1 to TRBJ1-2, with 8 bases lining up with TRBD1. Germline trimming cut 5 bases from V and 4 bases from J; bases unmatched to any gene: 10. The CDR3 consists of 15 residues. Germline lookup yields CDR1 SGHRS and CDR2 YFSETQ. CDR3 in amino acids: CASSQNYQGAYGYTF. The CDR3 coding sequence is TGCGCCAGCAGTCAAAACTACCAGGGGGCCTATGGCTACACCTTC.

The chain joins TRBV18 to TRBJ1-1; the D gene is possibly TRBD1 (5 bases). The V end was cut by 2 bases, the J end by 3 bases, with 13 bases between. Germline values: CDR1 KGHSH, CDR2 LQKENI. The CDR3 has 15 amino acids. Here the CDR3 reads CASSPVGGTDTEAFF. The CDR3 region has the DNA TGTGCCAGCTCACCAGTGGGGGGGACGGACACTGAAGCTTTCTTT. The full variable domain, its missing parts supplied by reference TRBV18 and TRBJ1-1, is NAGVMQNPRHLVRRRGQEARLRCSPMKGHSHVYWYRQLPEEGLKFMVYLQKENIIDESGMPKERFSAEFPKEGPSILRIQQVVRGDSAAYFCASSPVGGTDTEAFFGQGTRLTVV.

V and J are TRBV4-2 and TRBJ2-1; 16 bases agree with TRBD2. The CDR3 loop spans 16 amino acids. Germline V gene data show CDR1 as LGHNA and CDR2 as YNFKEQ. V lost 6 bases, J lost 3 bases, and 2 bases stayed unmatched. The CDR3 protein is CASRGLAGGYYNEQFF. The CDR3 DNA follows: TGTGCCAGCAGGGGACTAGCGGGGGGGTACTACAATGAGCAGTTCTTC.

The chain has TRBV6-5 and TRBJ2-7; perhaps TRBD1 as D (6 bases). Trimming shortened V by 2 bases and J by 11 bases, and 16 bases separated the two germline ends. Germline CDR1 MNHEY, CDR2 SVGAGI. The CDR3 has 13 amino acids. The CDR3 protein is CASSYLRGQGKYF. The CDR3 region has the DNA TGTGCCAGCAGTTACCTTCGTGGTCAGGGGAAGTACTTC.

This clone was observed once. This chain links TRBV30 with TRBJ2-2; D is perhaps TRBD1 (5 bases). The V and J ends lost 0 bases and 3 bases respectively, with 11 bases between them. This CDR3 region has 15 residues. CDR1 GTSNPN and CDR2 SVGIG come from the germline V gene (reference sequence). CDR3 region: CAWSVRQTYTGELFF. The CDR3 nucleotides read TGTGCCTGGAGTGTACGACAGACATACACCGGGGAGCTGTTTTTT.

The V call is TRBV11-2, the J call TRBJ2-7; 7 bases map to TRBD1. CDR1 is SGHAT and CDR2 is FQNNGV in the germline V gene. Trimming cost V 3 bases and J 2 bases; bases outside gene matches: 1. The CDR3 is made up of 13 amino acids. CDR3 loop: CASSFTGAYEQYF. The CDR3 DNA is TGTGCCAGCAGCTTTACAGGGGCCTACGAGCAGTACTTC.

The chain employs TRBV5-1 and TRBJ2-5; D is possibly TRBD1 (5 bases). The length of the CDR3 is 15 residues. Trimming took 4 bases from V and 7 from J, leaving 20 bases between them. The germline V gene has CDR1 SGHRS and CDR2 YFSETQ. For the CDR3, the DNA is TGCGCCAGCAGCCGCACCCAGGGTTCCTTGGCGACCCAGTACTTC. This gives the protein CASSRTQGSLATQYF.